Each of the 27 T cell receptor beta chains below was sequenced from the same sample in a study of graft-versus-host responses after intestinal transplantation. Assay: immunoSEQ multiplex PCR; the TCRdb copy retains only in-frame clones and omits some. The data show about 15,000 clones, more than 30% seen once. Plating of roughly 200,000 CFSE-labeled responder cells was done together with roughly 200,000 irradiated, violet-dye-labeled stimulator cells. This specimen consisted of alloreactive CD8+ T cells from a mixed lymphocyte reaction culture, obtained before intestinal transplant. Subset reported: CFSE-low proliferating T cells sorted from approximately 6-day pre-transplant mixed lymphocyte reaction (GvH or HvG direction). These receptor sequences come from a human patient who received an intestinal transplant.

This chain uses TRBV11-2 with TRBJ2-3; 8 bases agree with TRBD1. With V trimmed by 3 bases and J by 5 bases, 7 bases remained unmatched. Germline V lookup: CDR1 SGHAT, CDR2 FQNNGV. The CDR3 extends over 15 amino acids. The CDR3 reads CASSFGQGQEDTQYF. The CDR3 DNA sequence: TGTGCCAGCAGCTTTGGACAGGGACAAGAAGATACGCAGTATTTT.

The chain has TRBV5-1 and TRBJ2-1, with D possibly TRBD2 on 5 matching bases. Trimming took 4 bases from V and 0 from J, leaving 8 bases between them. Germline CDR1 reads SGHRS; CDR2 reads YFSETQ. The CDR3 sequence is 14 residues long. Here the CDR3 DNA reads TGCGCCAGCAGCACCACTAGCTCCTACAATGAGCAGTTCTTC. It yields the protein CASSTTSSYNEQFF.

In its sample, this clone ranks as medium-sized (0.01 to 0.1%). CDR3 loop: CAWSPQTEAFF. CDR3 coding DNA: TGTGCCTGGAGTCCGCAGACTGAAGCTTTCTTT. The gene calls are TRBV30 and TRBJ1-1, with unresolved D. Per the germline V gene, CDR1 is GTSNPN and CDR2 is SVGIG (reference sequence). CDR3 size: 11 residues. V lost 2 bases to trimming and J lost 5 bases, with 6 bases between them.

This chain joins TRBV10-3 and TRBJ2-7; a possible D gene is TRBD1 (6 bases). Trimming left V 10 bases short and J 3 bases short, with 13 bases between. This CDR3 is 12 amino acids long. The V gene's germline CDR1 is ENHRY and CDR2 SYGVKD. CDR3 sequence: CATRDTGYEQYF. As DNA, the CDR3 is TGTGCCACCCGGGACACCGGCTACGAGCAGTACTTC.

The rearrangement uses TRBV9 and TRBJ2-6, with D perhaps matching TRBD1 (5 bases). Trimming pared 3 bases from V and 1 base from J, leaving 20 bases between. CDR1 SGDLS and CDR2 YYNGEE come from the germline V gene. The length of the CDR3 is 19 residues. Here the CDR3 DNA reads TGTGCCAGCAGCGCCTTCCAGGGTGTGACGTTGTCTGGGGCCAACGTCCTGACTTTC. Protein: CASSAFQGVTLSGANVLTF.

The chain uses TRBV6-5 and TRBJ2-1; 7 positions agree with TRBD2. Germline V lookup: CDR1 MNHEY, CDR2 SVGAGI. V was pared by 0 bases and J by 6 bases, with 5 bases of the junction left unmatched. This CDR3 comprises 15 residues. The CDR3 region is CASSYSPQRGNEQFF. Written as DNA, the CDR3 is TGTGCCAGCAGTTACTCCCCCCAGCGGGGCAATGAGCAGTTCTTC.

By sample share, this clone is medium-sized (0.01 to 0.1%). The chain links TRBV30 to TRBJ1-1; D unresolved. The CDR3 runs to 14 residues. V gave up 3 bases and J gave up 5 bases, with 16 bases separating them. Germline CDR1 and CDR2: GTSNPN and SVGIG (reference sequence). The CDR3 here is CAWSIGSLATEAFF. For the CDR3, the DNA is TGTGCCTGGAGCATAGGGAGTTTGGCAACTGAAGCTTTCTTT. Together with reference TRBV30 and TRBJ1-1, the CDR3 gives the full variable domain: SQTIHQWPATLVQPVGSPLSLECTVEGTSNPNLYWYRQAAGRGLQLLFYSVGIGQISSEVPQNLSASRPQDRQFILSSKKLLLSDSGFYLCAWSIGSLATEAFFGQGTRLTVV.

CDR3 in amino acids: CASSFDQGAGNTIYF. In DNA form, the CDR3 reads TGTGCCAGCAGCTTTGATCAGGGCGCTGGAAACACCATATATTTT. The rearrangement links TRBV11-2 to TRBJ1-3; weak D call: TRBD1 (5 bases). The V gene lost 3 bases and the J gene lost 2 bases, with 11 bases spanning the gap. This CDR3 comprises 15 residues. Germline V gene sequence: CDR1 SGHAT, CDR2 FQNNGV.

This clone was counted only a few times. The rearrangement links TRBV5-1 to TRBJ2-7, with D possibly being TRBD1 (5 bases). The CDR3 totals 15 residues. The V gene lost 0 bases and the J gene lost 2 bases, with 12 bases spanning the gap. Germline V lookup: CDR1 SGHRS, CDR2 YFSETQ. Here the CDR3 DNA reads TGCGCCAGCAGCTTGGGCTGGGGCCCGACCTACGAGCAGTACTTC. Its protein is CASSLGWGPTYEQYF.

This clone showed up just a few times. The V gene is TRBV4-1, the J gene TRBJ2-1; perhaps TRBD2 as D (5 bases). CDR1 MGHRA and CDR2 YSYEKL come from the germline V gene. The V end lost 5 bases, the J end lost 6 bases, and 8 bases lay between the germline ends. This CDR3 spans 12 amino acids. Here the CDR3 DNA reads TGCGCCAGCAGCACCCGGGGCAATGAGCAGTTCTTC. Protein product: CASSTRGNEQFF.

By share of the sample, this clone is medium-sized. The chain links TRBV7-9 to TRBJ2-1; 8 bases line up with TRBD2. V was clipped by 5 bases and J by 5 bases; unmatched bases: 14. This CDR3 spans 17 amino acids. Germline loops: CDR1 SEHNR, CDR2 FQNEAQ (reference sequence). The CDR3 reads CASSAIAGSDPNNEQFF. CDR3 coding DNA: TGTGCCAGCAGCGCTATAGCGGGATCGGACCCCAACAATGAGCAGTTCTTC.

This clone counts as medium-sized. The chain has TRBV27 and TRBJ1-6; no clear D gene. This CDR3 is built from 14 residues. Germline V gene data show CDR1 as MNHEY and CDR2 as SMNVEV (reference sequence). V was shortened by 2 bases and J by 7 bases, with 9 bases between the two germline ends. The CDR3 nucleotides are TGTGCCAGCAGTTTACCGGGGTGGAATTCACCCCTCCACTTT. It translates to CASSLPGWNSPLHF.

In its sample, this clone ranks as medium-sized (0.01 to 0.1%). CDR3 coding DNA: TGTGCCAGCAGCTTGGTAGCGGGGGCCAACAATGAGCAGTTCTTC. It encodes CASSLVAGANNEQFF. The chain employs TRBV5-6 and TRBJ2-1, with 9 bases matching TRBD2. The germline V gene has CDR1 SGHDT and CDR2 YYEEEE. V was clipped by 0 bases and J by 5 bases; unmatched bases: 3. CDR3 length: 15 amino acids.

The chain carries TRBV10-3 and TRBJ1-1; 12 positions agree with TRBD1. The V and J ends lost 6 bases and 1 base, in that order; junction bases with no gene match: 9. CDR1 and CDR2 from the germline V gene are ENHRY and SYGVKD. This CDR3 has 17 amino acids. CDR3 sequence: CAISLGTGGLKNTEAFF. The CDR3 DNA follows: TGTGCCATCAGCCTTGGGACAGGGGGCTTGAAGAACACTGAAGCTTTCTTT.

This clone has just a few counts. The genes are TRBV15 and TRBJ2-7, with 11 bases matching TRBD1. Germline CDR1 LNHNV, CDR2 YYDKDF (reference sequence). V shed 2 bases and J 3 bases; nucleotides not matched to a gene: 12. This CDR3 comprises 18 residues. The CDR3 sequence is CATSRNFDRDRGSYEQYF. In nucleotides, the CDR3 is TGTGCCACCAGCAGAAATTTCGACCGGGACAGGGGGAGCTACGAGCAGTACTTC.

This chain links TRBV5-6 with TRBJ1-1; D gene ambiguous. The V gene lost 0 bases and the J gene lost 1 base, with 4 bases spanning the gap. Germline CDR1 reads SGHDT; CDR2 reads YYEEEE. This CDR3 region has 13 residues. CDR3 loop: CASSLARNTEAFF. In nucleotides, the CDR3 is TGTGCCAGCAGCTTGGCGAGGAACACTGAAGCTTTCTTT.

J is TRBJ1-1 and V is TRBV4-3; weak D call: TRBD1 (6 bases). CDR1 is LGHNA and CDR2 is YSLEER in the germline V gene. This CDR3 spans 13 amino acids. V was shortened by 3 bases and J by 1 base, with 6 bases between the two germline ends. For the CDR3, the DNA is TGCGCCAGCAGCCAGGGACAGAACACTGAAGCTTTCTTT. Translation: CASSQGQNTEAFF.

The V and J genes are TRBV7-6 and TRBJ2-5; TRBD1 is a possible D gene (6 bases). The CDR3 sequence is 17 residues long. The V gene lost 5 bases and the J gene lost 4 bases, with 23 bases spanning the gap. Germline CDR1 reads SGHVS; CDR2 reads FNYEAQ. CDR3 residues: CASSPHTLVGAGETQYF. The CDR3 region has the DNA TGTGCCAGCAGCCCGCATACCCTAGTGGGGGCGGGAGAGACCCAGTACTTC. Full variable domain (outside the CDR3, taken from reference TRBV7-6 and TRBJ2-5): GAGVSQSPRYKVTKRGQDVALRCDPISGHVSLYWYRQALGQGPEFLTYFNYEAQQDKSGLPNDRFSAERPEGSISTLTIQRTEQRDSAMYRCASSPHTLVGAGETQYFGPGTRLLVL.

This clone was detected a few times. The J gene is TRBJ2-7, the V gene TRBV4-1; D not resolved. The CDR3 spans 13 residues. Per germline, CDR1 MGHRA and CDR2 YSYEKL. Trimming removed 1 base from V and 3 bases from J, with 7 bases in between. Written as DNA, the CDR3 is TGCGCCAGCAGCCAAGGTTTCGGCTACGAGCAGTACTTC. Its protein product is CASSQGFGYEQYF.

The chain combines TRBV14 with TRBJ2-7, with TRBD1 as a possible D gene (6 bases). Looked up from germline, CDR1 is SGHDN and CDR2 is FVKESK. This CDR3 is built from 13 residues. V lost 4 bases, J lost 3 bases, and 10 bases lay in between. CDR3 sequence reads: CASSPGHLYEQYF. The CDR3 DNA is TGTGCCAGCAGCCCGGGACACCTCTACGAGCAGTACTTC.

The V gene is TRBV5-6, the J gene TRBJ2-3; the D gene is possibly TRBD2 (7 bases). V was cut by 3 bases and J by 0 bases, with 20 bases left in between. Germline CDR1 is SGHDT and CDR2 is YYEEEE. The CDR3 is 18 residues long. CDR3: CASSSVRTGGASTDTQYF. CDR3 bases: TGTGCCAGCAGCTCGGTCCGAACGGGGGGCGCGAGCACAGATACGCAGTATTTT.

CDR3 region: CASGLGPGTEAFF. The DNA of the CDR3 is TGTGCTAGTGGTTTGGGGCCGGGGACTGAAGCTTTCTTT. This sequence joins TRBV12-5 and TRBJ1-1; D is unclear. Germline loops: CDR1 LGHNT, CDR2 FRNRAP. This CDR3 contains 13 residues. Trimming shortened V by 1 base and J by 5 bases, and 8 bases separated the two germline ends.

This clone was picked up a small number of times. The rearrangement links TRBV5-1 to TRBJ1-1, with D maybe TRBD1 (5 bases). Germline V lookup: CDR1 SGHRS, CDR2 YFSETQ. Trimming pared 0 bases from V and 1 base from J, leaving 10 bases between. The CDR3 has 15 amino acids. CDR3 protein: CASSLAGGQNTEAFF. The CDR3 DNA reads TGCGCCAGCAGCTTGGCCGGGGGTCAGAACACTGAAGCTTTCTTT.

V is TRBV4-1 and J is TRBJ2-2; TRBD2 might be the D (6 bases). CDR3 length equals 15 residues. Germline V gene data show CDR1 as MGHRA and CDR2 as YSYEKL. Between the trimmed V and J ends, which lost 5 bases and 1 base, there was a span of 11 bases. The CDR3 region is CASSLGLLNTGELFF. The CDR3 DNA reads TGCGCCAGCAGCTTGGGACTCCTGAACACCGGGGAGCTGTTTTTT.

This chain connects TRBV4-1 to TRBJ2-2; 12 nucleotides line up with TRBD2. This CDR3 region has 16 residues. The V segment lost 1 base and the J segment 6 bases; nucleotides outside the gene matches: 3. Germline CDR1 and CDR2: MGHRA and YSYEKL. This chain's CDR3 is CASSQGLAGAAGELFF. In nucleotides, the CDR3 is TGCGCCAGCAGCCAAGGACTAGCGGGAGCCGCCGGGGAGCTGTTTTTT.

The chain is built from TRBV7-2 and TRBJ2-5, with a tentative D call TRBD2 (6 bases). The CDR3 totals 15 residues. The V end lost 5 bases, the J end lost 5 bases, and 18 bases lay between the germline ends. Germline CDR1 is SGHTA and CDR2 is FQGNSA. The CDR3 region is CASSPRDWVAETQYF. As DNA, the CDR3 is TGTGCCAGCAGCCCGCGGGACTGGGTTGCGGAGACCCAGTACTTC.

The chain couples TRBV14 to TRBJ2-7, with TRBD1 matching 8 bases. Germline V CDR1 and CDR2: SGHDN, FVKESK. V lost 1 base, J lost 0 bases, and 5 bases stayed unmatched. This CDR3 contains 16 residues. CDR3 nucleotide sequence: TGTGCCAGCAGCCAAGGATCAGGGGGCTACTCCTACGAGCAGTACTTC. It encodes CASSQGSGGYSYEQYF.